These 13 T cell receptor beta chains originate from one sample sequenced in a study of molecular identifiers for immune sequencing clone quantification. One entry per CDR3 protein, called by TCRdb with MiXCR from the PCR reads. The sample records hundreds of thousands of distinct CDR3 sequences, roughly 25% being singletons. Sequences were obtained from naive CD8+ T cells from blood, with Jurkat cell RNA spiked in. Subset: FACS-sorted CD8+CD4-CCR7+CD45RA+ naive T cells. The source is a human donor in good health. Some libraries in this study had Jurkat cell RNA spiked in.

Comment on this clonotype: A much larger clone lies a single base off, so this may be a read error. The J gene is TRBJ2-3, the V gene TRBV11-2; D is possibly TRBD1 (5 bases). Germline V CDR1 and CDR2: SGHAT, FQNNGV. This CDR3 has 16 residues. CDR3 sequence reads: CASSFLPGSGTDMQYF. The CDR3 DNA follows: TGTGCCAGCAGCTTCCTACCAGGGTCTGGCACAGATATGCAGTATTTT.

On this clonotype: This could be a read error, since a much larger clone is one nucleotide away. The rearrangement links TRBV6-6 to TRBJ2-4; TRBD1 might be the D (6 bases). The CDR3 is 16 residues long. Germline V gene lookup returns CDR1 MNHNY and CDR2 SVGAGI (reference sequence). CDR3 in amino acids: CASRRPQGLANNIQYF. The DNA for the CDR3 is TGTGCCAGCAGGAGACCTCAGGGGCTAGCCAACAACATTCAGTACTTC.

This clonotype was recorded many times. The CDR3 here is CASSPSSGGYDEQYF. The CDR3, as DNA: TGCGCCAGCAGCCCATCCAGCGGGGGCTACGACGAGCAGTACTTC. The rearrangement uses TRBV4-1 and TRBJ2-7, with TRBD2 matching over 8 bases. Trimming at V came to 4 bases and at J to 5 bases, leaving 10 bases not matched to a gene. The germline V gene encodes CDR1 MGHRA and CDR2 YSYEKL. The CDR3 consists of 15 residues.

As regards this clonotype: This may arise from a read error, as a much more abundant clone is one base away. CDR3 DNA sequence: TGTGCCAGCAGTTACTCGATGGAGACCCAGTACTTC. It specifies CASSYSMETQYF. The chain employs TRBV6-2 or TRBV6-3 and TRBJ2-5, with no clear D. V was shortened by 0 bases and J by 5 bases, with 4 bases between the two germline ends. Germline V lookup: CDR1 MNHEY, CDR2 SVGEGT. This CDR3 has 12 amino acids.

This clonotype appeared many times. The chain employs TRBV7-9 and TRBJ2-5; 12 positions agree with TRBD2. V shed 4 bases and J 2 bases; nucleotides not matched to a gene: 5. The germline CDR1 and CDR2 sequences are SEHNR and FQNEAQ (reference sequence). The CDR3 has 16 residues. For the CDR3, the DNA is TGTGCCAGCAGCTCTCCTGGACTAGCGGGACAAGAGACCCAGTACTTC. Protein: CASSSPGLAGQETQYF. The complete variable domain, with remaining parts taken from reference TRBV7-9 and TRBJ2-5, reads DTGVSQNPRHKITKRGQNVTFRCDPISEHNRLYWYRQTLGQGPEFLTYFQNEAQLEKSRLLSDRFSAERPKGSFSTLEIQRTEQGDSAMYLCASSSPGLAGQETQYFGPGTRLLVL.

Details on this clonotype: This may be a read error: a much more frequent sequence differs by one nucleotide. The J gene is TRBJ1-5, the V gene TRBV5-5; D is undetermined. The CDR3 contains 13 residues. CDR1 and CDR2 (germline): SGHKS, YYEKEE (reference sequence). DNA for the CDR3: TGTGCCAGCAGCTTTAGAGACAATCAGCCCCTGCATTTT. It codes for CASSFRDNQPLHF.

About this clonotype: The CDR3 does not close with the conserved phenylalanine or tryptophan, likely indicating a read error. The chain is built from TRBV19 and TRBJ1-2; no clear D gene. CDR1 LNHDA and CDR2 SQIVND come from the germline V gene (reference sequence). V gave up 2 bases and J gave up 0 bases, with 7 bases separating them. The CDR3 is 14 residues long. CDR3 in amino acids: CASSIMETNYGYTL. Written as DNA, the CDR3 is TGTGCCAGTAGTATAATGGAGACTAACTATGGCTACACCCTC.

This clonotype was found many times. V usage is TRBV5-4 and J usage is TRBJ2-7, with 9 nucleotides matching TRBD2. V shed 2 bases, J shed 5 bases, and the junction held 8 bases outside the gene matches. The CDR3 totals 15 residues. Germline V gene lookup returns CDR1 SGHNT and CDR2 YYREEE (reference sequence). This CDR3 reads CASSFSGSSGNEQYF. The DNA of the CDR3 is TGTGCCAGCAGCTTTAGCGGGAGCTCGGGGAACGAGCAGTACTTC.

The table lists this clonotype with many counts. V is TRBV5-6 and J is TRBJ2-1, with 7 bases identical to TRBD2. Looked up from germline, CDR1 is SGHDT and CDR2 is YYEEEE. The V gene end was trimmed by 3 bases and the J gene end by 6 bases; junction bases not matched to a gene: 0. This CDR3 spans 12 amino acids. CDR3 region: CASSSSGNEQFF. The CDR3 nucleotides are TGTGCCAGCAGCTCTAGCGGCAATGAGCAGTTCTTC.

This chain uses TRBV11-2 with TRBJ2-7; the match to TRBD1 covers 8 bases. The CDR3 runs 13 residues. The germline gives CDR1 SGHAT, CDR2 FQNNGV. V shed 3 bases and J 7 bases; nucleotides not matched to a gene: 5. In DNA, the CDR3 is TGTGCCAGCAGCTTCCTGACAGGGGCTGAGCAGTACTTC. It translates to CASSFLTGAEQYF.

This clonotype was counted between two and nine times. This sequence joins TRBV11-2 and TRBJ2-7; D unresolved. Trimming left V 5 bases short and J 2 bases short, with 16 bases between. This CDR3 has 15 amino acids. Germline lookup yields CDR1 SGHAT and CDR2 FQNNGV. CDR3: CASSHLVGATYEQYF. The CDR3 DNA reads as TGTGCCAGCAGCCACCTAGTGGGCGCCACCTACGAGCAGTACTTC. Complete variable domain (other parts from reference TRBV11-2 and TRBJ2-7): EAGVAQSPRYKIIEKRQSVAFWCNPISGHATLYWYQQILGQGPKLLIQFQNNGVVDDSQLPKDRFSAERLKGVDSTLKIQPAKLEDSAVYLCASSHLVGATYEQYFGPGTRLTVT.

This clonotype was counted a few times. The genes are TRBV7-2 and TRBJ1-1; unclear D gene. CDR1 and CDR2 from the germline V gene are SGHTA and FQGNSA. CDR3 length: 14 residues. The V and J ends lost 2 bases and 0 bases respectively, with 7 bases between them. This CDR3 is CASSLIELNTEAFF. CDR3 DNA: TGTGCCAGCAGCTTAATCGAACTGAACACTGAAGCTTTCTTT.

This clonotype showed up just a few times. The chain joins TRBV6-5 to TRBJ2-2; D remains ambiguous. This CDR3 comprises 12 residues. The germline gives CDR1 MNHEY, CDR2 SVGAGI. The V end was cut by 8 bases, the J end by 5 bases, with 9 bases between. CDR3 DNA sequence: TGTGCCAGCTCAGTTCTTACCGGGGAGCTGTTTTTT. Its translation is CASSVLTGELFF.